This T cell receptor (beta chain) was observed in a study of blood T cell repertoires in COVID-19. Assay: immunoSEQ multiplex PCR; the TCRdb copy retains only in-frame clones and omits some. The sample consists of roughly 330,000 clones, more than 75% of them appearing once. Per germline, CDR1 SQVTM and CDR2 ANQGSEA. V lost 7 bases and J lost 3; bases outside the gene matches: 10. The CDR3 length is 14 residues. Sample: peripheral blood. The chain couples TRBV29-1 to TRBJ1-1; 8 nucleotides match TRBD1. The receptor was isolated from a woman in her 50s with acute or convalescent COVID-19. The CDR3 DNA reads TGCAGCGGGTGGTTCTTGGACAGGGACACTGAAGCTTTCTTT. It is translated as CSGWFLDRDTEAFF.